These 16 T cell receptor beta chains share one sample of origin, sequenced in a study of T cells in localized non-small cell lung cancer. The repertoire was sequenced with immunoSEQ multiplex PCR; TCRdb's copy has only in-frame clones and lacks some. The data show just over 70,000 clones, about 90% seen once. This sample comprised peripheral blood, obtained before any cancer treatment. Receptors were obtained from a male donor at least 60 years old with stage III squamous cell lung carcinoma.

The genes are TRBV5-6 and TRBJ1-6; a weak D match, TRBD1 (5 bases). CDR1 and CDR2 from the germline V gene are SGHDT and YYEEEE. The ends were cut back, 6 bases at V and 9 bases at J, with 19 bases in the middle. CDR3 length: 15 amino acids. As DNA, the CDR3 is TGTGCCAGCACCCCGGGGGGTTCCCTTGGTTCACCCCTCCACTTT. It yields the protein CASTPGGSLGSPLHF.

This clone was detected once. The J gene is TRBJ2-1, the V gene TRBV21-1; the D call of TRBD2 is as the table states it, not checked on the DNA. TRBV21-1 is listed as a pseudogene. The CDR3 extends over 13 amino acids. The chain's CDR3 is CASSKGGSNEQFF. The CDR3 bases are TGTGCCAGCAGCAAAGGAGGGTCGAATGAGCAGTTCTTC.

This chain joins TRBV19 and TRBJ1-2; D remains ambiguous. V lost 1 base and J lost 5, with 38 bases in between. The length of the CDR3 is 23 residues. Germline V gene data show CDR1 as LNHDA and CDR2 as SQIVND (reference sequence). CDR3 sequence reads: CASSIGGVRQDGFLWVTLYGYTF. In DNA, the CDR3 is TGTGCCAGTAGTATAGGAGGCGTGCGGCAGGATGGGTTCCTTTGGGTTACCCTTTATGGCTACACCTTC.

This chain joins TRBV11-2 and TRBJ1-5; D is undetermined. The CDR3 runs to 12 residues. Trimming took 5 bases from V and 3 from J, leaving 5 bases between them. Germline CDR1 is SGHAT and CDR2 is FQNNGV. CDR3 nucleotides: TGTGCCAGCAGCACCCACAATCAGCCCCAGCATTTT. Translation: CASSTHNQPQHF.

The chain has TRBV5-1 and TRBJ1-3; D may be TRBD1 (5 bases). V was trimmed by 0 bases and J by 7 bases, leaving 8 bases between them. The CDR3 has 13 residues. Germline V lookup: CDR1 SGHRS, CDR2 YFSETQ. The CDR3, as DNA: TGCGCCAGCAGCTTGGGGCAGGGTAACACCATATATTTT. It is translated as CASSLGQGNTIYF.

The J gene is TRBJ2-3, the V gene TRBV10-1; 8 bases align to TRBD1. V shed 2 bases, J shed 2 bases, and the junction held 3 bases outside the gene matches. CDR1 and CDR2 from the germline V gene are WNHNN and SYGVQD (reference sequence). This CDR3 is built from 15 residues. The CDR3 DNA sequence: TGCGCCAGCAGTGAGGGGGACAGGTTCACAGATACGCAGTATTTT. Its translation is CASSEGDRFTDTQYF.

The chain joins TRBV19 to TRBJ2-7; TRBD1 is a possible D gene (5 bases). V lost 3 bases to trimming and J lost 0 bases, with 9 bases between them. The CDR3 is made up of 14 amino acids. Germline-derived CDR1 and CDR2 are LNHDA and SQIVND (reference sequence). The CDR3 sequence is CASSIRASSYEQYF. CDR3 sequence (DNA): TGTGCCAGTAGTATCAGGGCCAGCTCCTACGAGCAGTACTTC. Looking up the rest from reference TRBV19 and TRBJ2-7 gives the full variable domain: DGGITQSPKYLFRKEGQNVTLSCEQNLNHDAMYWYRQDPGQGLRLIYYSQIVNDFQKGDIAEGYSVSREKKESFPLTVTSAQKNPTAFYLCASSIRASSYEQYFGPGTRLTVT.

The chain links TRBV11-1 to TRBJ1-6; 7 nucleotides match TRBD1. This CDR3 has 14 amino acids. V gave up 6 bases and J gave up 9 bases; unmatched junction bases: 8. Looked up from germline, CDR1 is SGHAT and CDR2 is FQDESV (reference sequence). The CDR3 DNA sequence: TGTGCCAGCAGGCCGACAGGGAGCAGTTCACCCCTCCACTTT. It yields the protein CASRPTGSSSPLHF.

V is TRBV19 and J is TRBJ1-1, with 7 positions matching TRBD1. This CDR3 has 16 residues. Trimming at V came to 4 bases and at J to 6 bases, leaving 14 bases not matched to a gene. Germline CDR1 LNHDA, CDR2 SQIVND (reference sequence). The CDR3 sequence: CASSKRQGVGLAEAFF. CDR3 bases: TGTGCCAGTAGTAAACGACAGGGAGTGGGCTTAGCTGAAGCTTTCTTT.

This clone has more than one count but fewer than ten. The rearrangement joins TRBV30 to TRBJ2-7; 11 nucleotides agree with TRBD1. This CDR3 comprises 15 residues. Germline lookup yields CDR1 GTSNPN and CDR2 SVGIG (reference sequence). Germline trimming cut 2 bases from V and 2 bases from J; bases unmatched to any gene: 5. CDR3 in amino acids: CAWSPVGQGAYEQYF. The CDR3 DNA follows: TGTGCCTGGAGTCCTGTGGGACAGGGGGCCTACGAGCAGTACTTC.

CDR3 loop: CATGGYGYTF. The CDR3 region has the DNA TGTGCCACCGGTGGATATGGCTACACCTTC. The chain employs TRBV6-1 and TRBJ1-2, with D unresolved. This CDR3 comprises 10 residues. Germline lookup yields CDR1 MNHNS and CDR2 SASEGT. The ends were cut back, 10 bases at V and 5 bases at J, with 8 bases in the middle.

This clone showed up just once. The chain joins TRBV9 to TRBJ2-5; D perhaps matches TRBD2 (5 bases). Germline V gene data show CDR1 as SGDLS and CDR2 as YYNGEE. The CDR3 consists of 17 residues. V lost 0 bases and J 5 bases, leaving 20 bases between the germline ends. CDR3 in amino acids: CASSVGSVGNLEETQYF. The CDR3 nucleotides are TGTGCCAGCAGCGTAGGGTCAGTCGGGAACCTTGAGGAGACCCAGTACTTC.

V usage is TRBV4-2 and J usage is TRBJ2-1; D may be TRBD2 (7 bases). Germline CDR1 reads LGHNA; CDR2 reads YNFKEQ. This CDR3 contains 18 residues. V lost 2 bases to trimming and J lost 0 bases, with 17 bases between them. DNA for the CDR3: TGTGCCAGCAGCCAACCCTTGCGGGGGCCGAGCTCCTACAATGAGCAGTTCTTC. Protein: CASSQPLRGPSSYNEQFF.

This sequence joins TRBV4-1 and TRBJ2-5; D tentatively fits TRBD1 or TRBD2 (5 bases each). This CDR3 contains 17 residues. Germline CDR1 is MGHRA and CDR2 is YSYEKL. V was pared by 1 base and J by 2 bases, with 17 bases between. In nucleotides, the CDR3 is TGCGCCAGCAGCCAAGTCCTCTCCGGGGCCGGTCAAGAGACCCAGTACTTC. It encodes CASSQVLSGAGQETQYF.

The genes are TRBV5-8 and TRBJ2-4, with TRBD2 as a possible D gene (6 bases). The CDR3 consists of 15 residues. The V end lost 1 base, the J end lost 4 bases, and 12 bases lay between the germline ends. From germline, CDR1 is SGHTS and CDR2 YDEGEE. As DNA, the CDR3 is TGTGCCAGCAGCTTGCTTTCTGGGGGGAAAAACATTCAGTACTTC. Protein product: CASSLLSGGKNIQYF.

J is TRBJ1-5 and V is TRBV7-9; 7 positions match TRBD1. V was pared by 5 bases and J by 2 bases, with 6 bases of the junction left unmatched. The V gene's germline CDR1 is SEHNR and CDR2 FQNEAQ (reference sequence). The CDR3 is 15 residues long. Here the CDR3 reads CASSHRGMRNQPQHF. The CDR3 DNA sequence: TGTGCCAGCAGCCACAGGGGAATGCGCAATCAGCCCCAGCATTTT.